Presented here are 6 T cell receptor beta chains from one specimen sequenced in a study of blood T cell repertoires in COVID-19. Profiled with immunoSEQ multiplex PCR; TCRdb holds only in-frame clones, not every one. This repertoire shows fewer than 350,000 clones, about four fifths found once; its top ten account for 2.5% to 3%. The sample was peripheral blood. These receptors came from a woman in her sixties with active or convalescent COVID-19.

The V call is TRBV19, the J call TRBJ2-7, with a tentative D call TRBD2 (5 bases). Between the trimmed V and J ends, which lost 1 base and 3 bases, there was a span of 7 bases. The CDR3 runs 13 residues. The V gene's germline CDR1 is LNHDA and CDR2 SQIVND (reference sequence). CDR3 region: CASSIGGYYEQYF. In nucleotides, the CDR3 is TGTGCCAGTAGTATAGGAGGGTACTACGAGCAGTACTTC. Full variable domain (remainder filled in from reference TRBV19 and TRBJ2-7): DGGITQSPKYLFRKEGQNVTLSCEQNLNHDAMYWYRQDPGQGLRLIYYSQIVNDFQKGDIAEGYSVSREKKESFPLTVTSAQKNPTAFYLCASSIGGYYEQYFGPGTRLTVT.

DNA of the CDR3: TGTGCCAGCAGCTTGGTTGGAGGGGGCGGAGGAGCTTTCTTT. Translation gives CASSLVGGGGGAFF. The J gene is TRBJ1-1, the V gene TRBV5-6; TRBD1 agrees at 7 bases. V lost 0 bases to trimming and J lost 10 bases; unmatched junction nucleotides: 9. The CDR3 runs to 14 residues. Germline V CDR1 and CDR2: SGHDT, YYEEEE.

The genes are TRBV20-1 and TRBJ2-1; D not resolved. Germline-derived CDR1 and CDR2 are DFQATT and SNEGSKA (reference sequence). The germline V and J ends were trimmed by 3 bases and 9 bases, with 12 bases remaining between them. The CDR3 length is 12 residues. CDR3 coding DNA: TGCAGTGCTAGTCACGAGTTCACTGAGCAGTTCTTC. Protein: CSASHEFTEQFF.

This clone was picked up one time. The chain has TRBV23-1 and TRBJ1-2, with 11 bases that match TRBD1. TRBV23-1 falls under the ORF class, with uncertain function. The CDR3 spans 15 residues. J gave up 8 bases and V 6 bases, and 11 bases lay outside the gene matches. DNA for the CDR3: TGCGCCAGCAGGGTCTCGGGACAGGGGGAAGGAGGCTACACCTTC. Its protein is CASRVSGQGEGGYTF.

The chain links TRBV14 to TRBJ2-1; D not resolved. Trimming stripped 4 bases from V and 0 bases from J, with 10 bases between. The germline V gene encodes CDR1 SGHDN and CDR2 FVKESK. The CDR3 sequence is 15 residues long. CDR3 loop: CASSRGASSYNEQFF. CDR3 DNA: TGTGCCAGCAGCCGCGGTGCAAGCTCCTACAATGAGCAGTTCTTC.

The rearrangement joins TRBV9 to TRBJ2-1; TRBD1 matches 10 bases. Germline CDR1 and CDR2: SGDLS and YYNGEE. The ends lost 0 bases at V and 3 bases at J; junction bases unmatched: 6. The CDR3 contains 17 residues. CDR3 bases: TGTGCCAGCAGCGTAGCCCCAGGACAGGGGGTCTACAATGAGCAGTTCTTC. Amino acids: CASSVAPGQGVYNEQFF. The whole variable domain, remainder taken from reference TRBV9 and TRBJ2-1, is DSGVTQTPKHLITATGQRVTLRCSPRSGDLSVYWYQQSLDQGLQFLIQYYNGEERAKGNILERFSAQQFPDLHSELNLSSLELGDSALYFCASSVAPGQGVYNEQFFGPGTRLTVL.